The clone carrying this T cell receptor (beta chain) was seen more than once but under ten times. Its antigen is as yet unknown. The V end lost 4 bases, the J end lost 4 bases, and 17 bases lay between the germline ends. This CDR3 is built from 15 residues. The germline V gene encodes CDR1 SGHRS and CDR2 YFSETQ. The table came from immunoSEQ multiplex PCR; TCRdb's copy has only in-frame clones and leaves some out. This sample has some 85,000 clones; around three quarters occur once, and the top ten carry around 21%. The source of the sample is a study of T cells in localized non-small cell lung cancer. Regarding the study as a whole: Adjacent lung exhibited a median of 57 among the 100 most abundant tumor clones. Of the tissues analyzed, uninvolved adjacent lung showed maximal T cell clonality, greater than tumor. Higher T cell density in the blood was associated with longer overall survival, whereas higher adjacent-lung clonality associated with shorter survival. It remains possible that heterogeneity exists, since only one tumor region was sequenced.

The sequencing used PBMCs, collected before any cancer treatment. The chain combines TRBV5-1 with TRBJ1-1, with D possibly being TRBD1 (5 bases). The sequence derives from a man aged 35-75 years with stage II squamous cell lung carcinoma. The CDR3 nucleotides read TGCGCCAGCAGCAACATGCGGGGGGAATTCACTGAAGCTTTCTTT. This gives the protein CASSNMRGEFTEAFF. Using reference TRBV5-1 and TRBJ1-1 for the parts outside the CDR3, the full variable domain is KAGVTQTPRYLIKTRGQQVTLSCSPISGHRSVSWYQQTPGQGLQFLFEYFSETQRNKGNFPGRFSGRQFSNSRSEMNVSTLELGDSALYLCASSNMRGEFTEAFFGQGTRLTVV.